These 21 T cell receptor beta chains share one sample of origin, sequenced in a study of cytomegalovirus exposure and HLA in healthy donors. Primers: 60 Vbeta forward and 13 Jbeta reverse. Some clones are missing from TCRdb's copy, which holds only in-frame ones; the method was immunoSEQ multiplex PCR. Seen here are some 150,000 clones, around three fifths observed once, and the top ten hold 2% to 3%. Sequencing was performed on PBMCs. The receptors originated from a woman aged 40-49 years in good health and CMV-seronegative.

In this sample, this clone turned up a few times. The chain couples TRBV6-5 to TRBJ1-2, with D tentatively TRBD1 (6 bases). This CDR3 is built from 14 residues. The V and J ends lost 2 bases and 1 base respectively, with 8 bases between them. Germline V gives CDR1 MNHEY, CDR2 SVGAGI. The CDR3: CASSYVGGNYGYTF. CDR3 bases: TGTGCCAGCAGTTACGTAGGGGGTAACTATGGCTACACCTTC.

The rearrangement uses TRBV5-1 and TRBJ1-5; possible D gene TRBD1, 6 bases. V lost 3 bases to trimming and J lost 7 bases, with 14 bases between them. The CDR3 is 14 residues long. From germline, CDR1 is SGHRS and CDR2 YFSETQ. CDR3 amino acids: CASSSGGGGQPQHF. The CDR3 nucleotides are TGCGCCAGCAGCTCTGGGGGGGGCGGCCAGCCCCAGCATTTT. Variable domain in full (rest from reference TRBV5-1 and TRBJ1-5): KAGVTQTPRYLIKTRGQQVTLSCSPISGHRSVSWYQQTPGQGLQFLFEYFSETQRNKGNFPGRFSGRQFSNSRSEMNVSTLELGDSALYLCASSSGGGGQPQHFGDGTRLSIL.

The gene calls are TRBV4-3 and TRBJ1-3; tentative D call: TRBD1 (6 bases). CDR1 LGHNA and CDR2 YSLEER come from the germline V gene. The CDR3 covers 17 residues. The V end was cut by 4 bases, the J end by 9 bases, with 25 bases between. Here the CDR3 reads CASSPSAAQGPLATIYF. The CDR3 bases are TGCGCCAGCAGCCCAAGCGCCGCACAGGGACCGTTGGCCACCATATATTTT.

V is TRBV5-1 and J is TRBJ2-3; possibly TRBD1 for D (6 bases). The length of the CDR3 is 15 residues. Germline CDR1 SGHRS, CDR2 YFSETQ. Trimming took 1 base from V and 1 from J, leaving 10 bases between them. The CDR3 sequence is CASSLQGLGTDTQYF. The CDR3 nucleotides are TGCGCCAGCAGCTTGCAGGGGTTGGGCACAGATACGCAGTATTTT.

The chain uses TRBV5-6 and TRBJ1-2; D not resolved. This CDR3 comprises 17 residues. Germline values: CDR1 SGHDT, CDR2 YYEEEE. Trimming took 4 bases from V and 1 from J, leaving 20 bases between them. The CDR3 bases are TGTGCCAGCAGCCGACTCGCGGGGAGGAAGGGTAACTATGGCTACACCTTC. This translates into CASSRLAGRKGNYGYTF.

The rearrangement joins TRBV28 to TRBJ1-2, with D tentatively TRBD1 (5 bases). Germline-derived CDR1 and CDR2 are MDHEN and SYDVKM. The CDR3 is 14 amino acids. The V and J ends lost 6 bases and 6 bases respectively, with 17 bases between them. CDR3 amino acids: CASSPPGRGDGYTF. Here the CDR3 DNA reads TGTGCCAGCAGCCCCCCGGGGAGGGGAGATGGCTACACCTTC.

This chain connects TRBV28 to TRBJ1-2, with 9 bases lining up with TRBD1. CDR1 MDHEN and CDR2 SYDVKM come from the germline V gene. After removal of 2 bases from V and 7 bases from J, the junction contained 14 bases not matched to a gene. CDR3 length equals 17 residues. The CDR3 spells CASSLLRGITGGGGYTF. The DNA of the CDR3 is TGTGCCAGCAGTTTACTCAGAGGGATAACAGGGGGCGGTGGCTACACCTTC.

This clone has more than one count but fewer than ten. The chain links TRBV5-1 to TRBJ2-2; TRBD1 aligns across 8 bases. CDR1 and CDR2 from the germline V gene are SGHRS and YFSETQ. Losses at the gene ends were 5 bases for V and 5 bases for J; bases not matched to a gene: 8. The CDR3 spans 15 residues. CDR3 in amino acids: CASRHTDRGTGELFF. The CDR3 DNA is TGCGCCAGCAGACATACAGACAGGGGTACCGGGGAGCTGTTTTTT.

A few counts support this clone. V gene TRBV12-5 combines with J gene TRBJ1-1, with unresolved D. The CDR3 totals 13 residues. The V end lost 5 bases, the J end lost 8 bases, and 15 bases lay between the germline ends. Germline V CDR1 and CDR2: LGHNT, FRNRAP. CDR3 protein: CASGPDAVCEAFF. CDR3 coding DNA: TGTGCTAGTGGTCCAGACGCGGTATGCGAAGCTTTCTTT.

CDR3 sequence reads: CASSPSALAGDLNTGELFF. In DNA form, the CDR3 reads TGTGCCAGCTCACCAAGTGCTCTAGCGGGGGACTTGAACACCGGGGAGCTGTTTTTT. The genes are TRBV18 and TRBJ2-2; 10 bases fit TRBD2. The CDR3 covers 19 residues. Per the germline V gene, CDR1 is KGHSH and CDR2 is LQKENI. With 2 bases clipped from V and 1 base from J, the junction kept 10 bases outside the gene matches.

About this clone itself: The sample holds other DNA sequences that translate to the same CDR3. The chain joins TRBV7-9 to TRBJ1-3; the D is unclear. V lost 5 bases to trimming and J lost 5 bases, with 13 bases between them. Germline CDR1 reads SEHNR; CDR2 reads FQNEAQ (reference sequence). The CDR3 loop spans 14 amino acids. The CDR3 loop reads CASSPQATRNTIYF. The CDR3 DNA sequence: TGTGCCAGCAGCCCCCAGGCGACCCGAAACACCATATATTTT.

CDR3 region: CASSYRTGTGGSEAFF. The CDR3 DNA follows: TGCGCCAGCAGCTACCGAACCGGGACAGGGGGATCTGAAGCTTTCTTT. This chain uses TRBV5-1 with TRBJ1-1; 11 bases line up with TRBD1. The CDR3 extends over 16 amino acids. CDR1 is SGHRS, CDR2 YFSETQ, per germline. Trimming at V came to 3 bases and at J to 6 bases, leaving 10 bases not matched to a gene.

The chain combines TRBV28 with TRBJ1-5; 7 nucleotides align to TRBD1. This CDR3 region has 15 residues. Germline-derived CDR1 and CDR2 are MDHEN and SYDVKM. V was clipped by 1 base and J by 3 bases; unmatched bases: 3. The CDR3, as DNA: TGTGCCAGCAGTTTATTCGGGACAGCCAATCAGCCCCAGCATTTT. Amino acid sequence: CASSLFGTANQPQHF.

This clone was seen only a few times. The CDR3 DNA reads as TGTGCCGGGCGGGCCGGGGAAAGCCGCAATCAGCCCCAGCATTTT. As protein: CAGRAGESRNQPQHF. The chain joins TRBV6-6 to TRBJ1-5; D is uncertain. V was trimmed by 11 bases and J by 2 bases, leaving 19 bases between them. Germline assignment: CDR1 MNHNY and CDR2 SVGAGI (reference sequence). CDR3 length equals 15 residues.

This clone was seen only once. The chain combines TRBV6-1 with TRBJ2-2; weak D call: TRBD2 (5 bases). The CDR3 contains 14 residues. The V end was cut by 8 bases, the J end by 2 bases, with 12 bases between. Germline CDR1 is MNHNS and CDR2 is SASEGT. Here the CDR3 reads CASLARVNTGELFF. For the CDR3, the DNA is TGTGCCAGCCTCGCGCGGGTAAACACCGGGGAGCTGTTTTTT.

V gene TRBV30 combines with J gene TRBJ2-3, with a possible D match to TRBD2 (7 bases). The CDR3 totals 18 residues. The V end was cut by 2 bases, the J end by 0 bases, with 21 bases between. Germline V gene lookup returns CDR1 GTSNPN and CDR2 SVGIG (reference sequence). This CDR3 reads CAWSKGQRGLVSTDTQYF. The DNA of the CDR3 is TGTGCCTGGAGTAAAGGACAGCGGGGACTTGTTAGCACAGATACGCAGTATTTT.

V usage is TRBV12-5 and J usage is TRBJ2-1; possibly TRBD1 for D (5 bases). The V end lost 7 bases, the J end lost 6 bases, and 19 bases lay between the germline ends. Germline V gives CDR1 LGHNT, CDR2 FRNRAP. This CDR3 is built from 15 residues. This chain's CDR3 is CASVKGLSRGNEQFF. The CDR3 DNA reads as TGTGCTAGTGTTAAAGGGCTCAGTAGGGGCAATGAGCAGTTCTTC. Full variable domain (rest looked up from reference TRBV12-5 and TRBJ2-1): DARVTQTPRHKVTEMGQEVTMRCQPILGHNTVFWYRQTMMQGLELLAYFRNRAPLDDSGMPKDRFSAEMPDATLATLKIQPSEPRDSAVYFCASVKGLSRGNEQFFGPGTRLTVL.

V gene TRBV5-1 combines with J gene TRBJ1-2, with D maybe TRBD1 (5 bases). The germline gives CDR1 SGHRS, CDR2 YFSETQ. The V end was cut by 1 base, the J end by 7 bases, with 14 bases between. The CDR3 sequence is 14 residues long. For the CDR3, the DNA is TGCGCCAGCAGCTTGTTAGTGCAGGGCGCTGGCTACACCTTC. Protein sequence: CASSLLVQGAGYTF.

On this clone: A junction boundary mismatches the germline segment, possibly from a read error. J is TRBJ2-1 and V is TRBV30; TRBD2 agrees at 7 bases. Per the germline V gene, CDR1 is GTSNPN and CDR2 is SVGIG (reference sequence). The CDR3 sequence is 16 residues long. The CDR3 DNA is TGTGCCTGGAGTGTATGGCGGGGGAGGAACTACGATGAGCAGTTCTTC. Its translation is CAWSVWRGRNYDEQFF.

The chain uses TRBV28 and TRBJ1-5, with a weak D call TRBD1 (6 bases). Looked up from germline, CDR1 is MDHEN and CDR2 is SYDVKM. The CDR3 extends over 13 amino acids. The germline V and J ends were trimmed by 9 bases and 4 bases, with 13 bases remaining between them. CDR3 nucleotide sequence: TGTGCCAGTCGACAGGTTCTGAATCAGCCCCAGCATTTT. Its protein product is CASRQVLNQPQHF.

The chain carries TRBV6-5 and TRBJ1-4, with D possibly TRBD1 on 6 matching bases. Per germline, CDR1 MNHEY and CDR2 SVGAGI. The CDR3 is 14 residues long. Trimming pared 5 bases from V and 3 bases from J, leaving 10 bases between. The CDR3 region is CASSVQGSNEKLFF. The DNA of the CDR3 is TGTGCCAGCAGTGTACAGGGTTCTAATGAAAAACTGTTTTTT.